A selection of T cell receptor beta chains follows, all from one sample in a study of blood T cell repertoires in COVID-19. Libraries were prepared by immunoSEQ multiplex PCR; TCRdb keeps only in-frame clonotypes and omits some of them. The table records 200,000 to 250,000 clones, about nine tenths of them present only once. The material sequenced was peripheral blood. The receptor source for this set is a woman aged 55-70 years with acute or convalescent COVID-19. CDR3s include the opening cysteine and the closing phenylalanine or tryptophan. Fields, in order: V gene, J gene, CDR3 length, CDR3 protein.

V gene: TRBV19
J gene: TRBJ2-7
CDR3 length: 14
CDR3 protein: CASSGTERVYEQYF

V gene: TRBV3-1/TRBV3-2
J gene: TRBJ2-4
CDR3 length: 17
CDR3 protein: CASSQDLAGTARNIQYF

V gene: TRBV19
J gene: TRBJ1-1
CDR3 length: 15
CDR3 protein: CASKTTGGMNTEAFF

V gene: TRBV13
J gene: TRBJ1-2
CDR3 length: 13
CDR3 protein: CASSPRLTGFYTF

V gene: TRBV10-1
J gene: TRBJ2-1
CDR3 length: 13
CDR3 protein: CASSSKTYNEQFF

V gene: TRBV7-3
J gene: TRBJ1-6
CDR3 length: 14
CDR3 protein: CASSRGQSNSPLHF

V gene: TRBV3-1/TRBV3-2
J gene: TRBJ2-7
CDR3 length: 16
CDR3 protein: CASSQTGTGGRDEQYF

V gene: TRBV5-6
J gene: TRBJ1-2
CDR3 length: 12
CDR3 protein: CASSLRQTRYTF

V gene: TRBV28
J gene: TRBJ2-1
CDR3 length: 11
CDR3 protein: CASIRDREQFF

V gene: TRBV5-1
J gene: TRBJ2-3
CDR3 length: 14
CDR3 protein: CASSRGLDPDTQYF

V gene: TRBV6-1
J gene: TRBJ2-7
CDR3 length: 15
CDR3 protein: CASSEVVTGSYEQYF

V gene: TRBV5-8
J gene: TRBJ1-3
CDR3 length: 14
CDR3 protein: CASSLSRSGNTIYF

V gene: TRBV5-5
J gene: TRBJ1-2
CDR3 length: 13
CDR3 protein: CASSPGQWYGYTF

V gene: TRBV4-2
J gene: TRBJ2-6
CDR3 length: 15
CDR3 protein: CASSQESTGANVLTF

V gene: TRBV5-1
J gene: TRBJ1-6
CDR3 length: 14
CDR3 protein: CASSGASGGSPLHF

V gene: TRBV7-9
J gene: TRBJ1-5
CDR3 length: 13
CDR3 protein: CASSLSDGQPQHF

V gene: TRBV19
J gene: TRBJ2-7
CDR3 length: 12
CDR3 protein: CASSMGGYEQYF

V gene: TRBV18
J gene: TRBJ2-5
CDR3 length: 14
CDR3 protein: CASSPRAAQETQYF